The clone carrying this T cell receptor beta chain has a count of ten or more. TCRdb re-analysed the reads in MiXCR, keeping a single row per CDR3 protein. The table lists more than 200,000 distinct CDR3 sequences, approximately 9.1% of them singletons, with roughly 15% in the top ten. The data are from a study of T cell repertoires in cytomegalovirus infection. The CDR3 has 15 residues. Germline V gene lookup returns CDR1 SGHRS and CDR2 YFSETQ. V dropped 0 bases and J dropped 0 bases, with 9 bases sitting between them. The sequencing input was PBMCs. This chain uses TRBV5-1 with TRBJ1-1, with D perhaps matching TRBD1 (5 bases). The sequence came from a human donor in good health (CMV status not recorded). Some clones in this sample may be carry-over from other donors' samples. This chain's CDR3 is CASSLAPTVNTEAFF. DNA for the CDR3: TGCGCCAGCAGCTTGGCCCCGACAGTGAACACTGAAGCTTTCTTT.